The 24 T cell receptor beta chains given below trace back to one sample, sequenced in a study of blood T cell repertoires in COVID-19 (dated by TCRdb to the early 2020s). Library preparation employed the immunoSEQ multiplex PCR assay. As stored in TCRdb, this immuneACCESS dataset retains in-frame rearrangements with V and J assigned. A fraction of the clones does not appear; measured against another copy, unresolved V genes explain less than half of the discrepancy, and the remainder lacks a known reason. This sample has about 180,000 clones in its table, and roughly 78% of those were observed once. 6% to 7.5% of the sample is in the top ten clones. The sample comprised peripheral blood. The receptor set was obtained from a man in his sixties or seventies with active or convalescent COVID-19.

The CDR3 DNA reads TGTGCCAGCAGCCCGGGGACTACATACAATGAGCAGTTCTTC. Its translation is CASSPGTTYNEQFF. V usage is TRBV7-2 and J usage is TRBJ2-1, with 7 nucleotides matching TRBD2. Looked up from germline, CDR1 is SGHTA and CDR2 is FQGNSA. Trimming removed 5 bases from V and 4 bases from J; junction bases left unmatched: 5. The CDR3 spans 14 residues.

The V and J genes are TRBV18 and TRBJ2-7, with TRBD1 matching 8 bases. Germline V lookup: CDR1 KGHSH, CDR2 LQKENI. The V and J ends lost 3 bases and 5 bases, in that order; junction bases with no gene match: 9. The length of the CDR3 is 15 residues. CDR3 bases: TGTGCCAGCTCACCGGGGGGACAGGTCCTCAACGAGCAGTACTTC. Its translation: CASSPGGQVLNEQYF.

This rearrangement joins TRBV7-3 to TRBJ2-3; 12 positions agree with TRBD2. Germline V CDR1 and CDR2: SGHTA, FQGTGA. The trim removed 5 bases at V and 4 bases at J, leaving 10 bases unmatched. CDR3 length equals 17 residues. The CDR3: CASSQSTSGSRADTQYF. The CDR3, as DNA: TGTGCCAGCAGCCAATCGACTAGCGGGAGTCGGGCAGATACGCAGTATTTT.

For this clone: A junction end diverges from the germline sequence, so it may reflect a read error. The V call is TRBV7-7, the J call TRBJ2-1; 11 bases line up with TRBD2. There are 14 residues in the CDR3. From germline, CDR1 is SSHAT and CDR2 FNYEAQ (reference sequence). The CDR3 DNA reads as TGTGCTAGCAGCTTGGGACTAGCGGACAATGAGCAGTTCTTC. Protein: CASSLGLADNEQFF.

The chain recombines TRBV20-1 with TRBJ2-5, with TRBD2 identical over 16 bases. The CDR3 extends over 18 amino acids. The junction had 14 bases not matched to a gene; V was cut back by 5 bases and J by 5 bases. Germline CDR1 reads DFQATT; CDR2 reads SNEGSKA (reference sequence). The CDR3 region has the DNA TGCAGTGCTCGTGGGACTAGCGGGAGGGCCGGGCGTATCGAGACCCAGTACTTC. Translation gives CSARGTSGRAGRIETQYF.

The CDR3 sequence: CAISGGRQSGANVLTF. For the CDR3, the DNA is TGTGCCATCAGTGGGGGGCGACAGTCTGGGGCCAACGTCCTGACTTTC. The chain uses TRBV10-3 and TRBJ2-6, with D perhaps TRBD1 (6 bases). The length of the CDR3 is 16 residues. V was clipped by 4 bases and J by 1 base, with 11 bases between them. Germline V lookup: CDR1 ENHRY, CDR2 SYGVKD.

This chain connects TRBV15 to TRBJ2-3; 10 bases align to TRBD2. CDR1 and CDR2 (germline): LNHNV, YYDKDF (reference sequence). The CDR3 covers 14 residues. J lost 6 bases, V lost 2 bases, and 2 bases had no gene match. The CDR3 loop is CATSRPGLADTQYF. In DNA, the CDR3 is TGTGCCACCAGCAGACCGGGACTAGCGGATACGCAGTATTTT.

The chain has TRBV13 and TRBJ2-7, with TRBD1 matching over 9 bases. CDR1 is PRHDT, CDR2 FYEKMQ, per germline (reference sequence). This CDR3 has 15 residues. V shed 5 bases and J 6 bases; nucleotides not matched to a gene: 11. The DNA of the CDR3 is TGTGCCAGCAGCATGGCCGGGACAGGGAGGAGCGAGCAGTACTTC. This encodes CASSMAGTGRSEQYF.

The CDR3 DNA is TGTGCCAGCAGTTACGCCGGGAACTCTGGAAACACCATATATTTT. The encoded protein is CASSYAGNSGNTIYF. The V and J genes are TRBV6-5 and TRBJ1-3; the D is unclear. Germline V CDR1 and CDR2: MNHEY, SVGAGI. The CDR3 has 15 residues. With 2 bases removed from V and 0 bases from J, the gap between germline ends came to 8 bases.

The chain uses TRBV19 and TRBJ2-1; maybe TRBD2 (6 bases). V was shortened by 6 bases and J by 10 bases, with 10 bases between the two germline ends. The V gene's germline CDR1 is LNHDA and CDR2 SQIVND (reference sequence). The CDR3 extends over 11 amino acids. CDR3 protein: CASSGGPEQFF. In DNA, the CDR3 is TGTGCCAGTAGCGGGGGACCCGAGCAGTTCTTC.

The V gene is TRBV7-2, the J gene TRBJ2-7, with 7 bases aligning to TRBD2. The CDR3 has 14 residues. The germline V gene encodes CDR1 SGHTA and CDR2 FQGNSA. J was trimmed by 2 bases and V by 4 bases; bases with no gene match: 5. Here the CDR3 reads CASSSGTIPYEQYF. The CDR3 coding sequence is TGTGCCAGCAGCTCCGGGACTATCCCCTACGAGCAGTACTTC.

The rearrangement joins TRBV5-6 to TRBJ2-7; 9 nucleotides line up with TRBD1. This CDR3 has 15 residues. With 3 bases clipped from V and 0 bases from J, the junction kept 4 bases outside the gene matches. Per the germline V gene, CDR1 is SGHDT and CDR2 is YYEEEE. The CDR3 protein is CASSSGTGFSYEQYF. CDR3 sequence (DNA): TGTGCCAGCAGCTCCGGGACAGGGTTCTCCTACGAGCAGTACTTC. The full variable domain, rest sourced from reference TRBV5-6 and TRBJ2-7, is DAGVTQSPTHLIKTRGQQVTLRCSPKSGHDTVSWYQQALGQGPQFIFQYYEEEERQRGNFPDRFSGHQFPNYSSELNVNALLLGDSALYLCASSSGTGFSYEQYFGPGTRLTVT.

The V and J genes are TRBV7-9 and TRBJ2-3; 12 bases align to TRBD2. The germline V gene has CDR1 SEHNR and CDR2 FQNEAQ (reference sequence). The CDR3 runs 18 residues. The V and J ends lost 5 bases and 1 base, in that order; junction bases with no gene match: 10. CDR3 region: CASSRPVGLAGRTDTQYF. DNA of the CDR3: TGTGCCAGCAGCCGCCCCGTCGGACTAGCGGGACGCACAGATACGCAGTATTTT.

This clone was counted only a few times. The CDR3 loop reads CASSPQGLNEQYF. The CDR3 DNA follows: TGTGCCAGCAGCCCCCAGGGGTTGAACGAGCAGTACTTC. This rearrangement joins TRBV9 to TRBJ2-7, with D perhaps matching TRBD1 (6 bases). The CDR3 is made up of 13 amino acids. V dropped 4 bases and J dropped 5 bases, with 13 bases sitting between them. Germline V CDR1 and CDR2: SGDLS, YYNGEE.

The rearrangement uses TRBV6-5 and TRBJ2-3; TRBD2 is a possible D gene (5 bases). Trimming took off 8 bases at V and 4 bases at J, with 13 bases between the two ends. CDR1 and CDR2 from the germline V gene are MNHEY and SVGAGI. The CDR3 is 13 amino acids. The CDR3 DNA follows: TGTGCCAGCGAGGACGGGAATGCAGATACGCAGTATTTT. It codes for CASEDGNADTQYF.

The chain employs TRBV18 and TRBJ2-1, with D possibly TRBD2 on 5 matching bases. The V and J ends lost 4 bases and 1 base respectively, with 14 bases between them. The CDR3 consists of 16 residues. Germline V gene lookup returns CDR1 KGHSH and CDR2 LQKENI. In DNA, the CDR3 is TGTGCCAGCTCACAGATGTCGGGAATGTCCTACAATGAGCAGTTCTTC. Its protein is CASSQMSGMSYNEQFF. Full variable domain (missing parts from reference TRBV18 and TRBJ2-1): NAGVMQNPRHLVRRRGQEARLRCSPMKGHSHVYWYRQLPEEGLKFMVYLQKENIIDESGMPKERFSAEFPKEGPSILRIQQVVRGDSAAYFCASSQMSGMSYNEQFFGPGTRLTVL.

V and J are TRBV7-8 and TRBJ2-3; possible D gene TRBD1, 5 bases. This CDR3 is built from 17 residues. Germline CDR1 and CDR2: SGHVS and FQNEAQ. The V and J ends lost 5 bases and 1 base respectively, with 19 bases between them. The CDR3 region is CASSPHRAGQGTDTQYF. CDR3 nucleotides: TGTGCCAGCAGCCCACACCGTGCAGGGCAAGGCACAGATACGCAGTATTTT.

The chain links TRBV7-9 to TRBJ2-7; D perhaps matches TRBD2 (5 bases). V lost 10 bases and J lost 6, with 16 bases in between. The CDR3 has 12 residues. CDR1 SEHNR and CDR2 FQNEAQ come from the germline V gene (reference sequence). This CDR3 is CATSGEFGEQYF. In nucleotides, the CDR3 is TGTGCCACTTCCGGGGAATTCGGCGAGCAGTACTTC.

J is TRBJ2-3 and V is TRBV7-2, with 10 bases that match TRBD2. This CDR3 has 15 amino acids. With 6 bases clipped from V and 4 bases from J, the junction kept 7 bases outside the gene matches. Germline V gene data show CDR1 as SGHTA and CDR2 as FQGNSA. In DNA, the CDR3 is TGTGCCAGCAGACCCAGCGGGGGGGCCGCAGATACGCAGTATTTT. This translates into CASRPSGGAADTQYF.

This chain uses TRBV2 with TRBJ2-7; a weak D match, TRBD1 (5 bases). Trimming cost V 8 bases and J 0 bases, with 14 bases left between them. Germline lookup yields CDR1 SNHLY and CDR2 FYNNEI. CDR3 length equals 14 residues. DNA for the CDR3: TGTGCCAGCCTTAGACAGTACTCCTCCTACGAGCAGTACTTC. Encoded protein: CASLRQYSSYEQYF.

This chain uses TRBV6-1 with TRBJ1-2; D is undetermined. The V and J ends lost 2 bases and 7 bases respectively, with 5 bases between them. The CDR3 totals 11 residues. CDR1 and CDR2 from the germline V gene are MNHNS and SASEGT. CDR3 sequence reads: CASSEYFGYTF. The CDR3, as DNA: TGTGCCAGCAGTGAATATTTTGGCTACACCTTC.

The chain couples TRBV5-1 to TRBJ1-1; D ambiguous. This CDR3 contains 13 residues. The germline V and J ends were trimmed by 3 bases and 8 bases, with 14 bases remaining between them. Germline loops: CDR1 SGHRS, CDR2 YFSETQ. CDR3 in DNA: TGCGCCAGCAGCTCCCATGTTGGGAGCGAAGCTTTCTTT. Its protein product is CASSSHVGSEAFF. The entire variable domain, with the rest obtained from reference TRBV5-1 and TRBJ1-1, is as follows: KAGVTQTPRYLIKTRGQQVTLSCSPISGHRSVSWYQQTPGQGLQFLFEYFSETQRNKGNFPGRFSGRQFSNSRSEMNVSTLELGDSALYLCASSSHVGSEAFFGQGTRLTVV.

The chain recombines TRBV2 with TRBJ1-6; D gene ambiguous. The CDR3 is 16 amino acids. Germline V CDR1 and CDR2: SNHLY, FYNNEI. V shed 6 bases and J shed 7 bases, with 19 bases lying between them. The DNA of the CDR3 is TGTGCCAGCAGGGGAGGGTCCGGGGATGGAAATTCACCCCTCCACTTT. Translating it yields CASRGGSGDGNSPLHF.

In DNA, the CDR3 is TGTGCCAGCAGGTCGGGACAGTTTAATCAGCCCCAGCATTTT. Its protein product is CASRSGQFNQPQHF. This chain joins TRBV6-5 and TRBJ1-5, with 7 nucleotides matching TRBD1. The J segment lost 4 bases and the V segment lost 6 bases, leaving 6 bases of the junction unmatched. This CDR3 contains 14 residues. Germline CDR1 is MNHEY and CDR2 is SVGAGI.